Listed below are T cell receptor beta chains from one sample, sequenced in a study of cytomegalovirus exposure and HLA in healthy donors. Measured with immunoSEQ multiplex PCR; TCRdb has only the in-frame clones, and not every one. The profile shows about 100,000 clones, roughly 82% of them singletons. What was sequenced was PBMCs. These receptor sequences come from a male donor in good health and CMV-seronegative. CDR3s include the opening cysteine and the closing phenylalanine or tryptophan. A D gene is named only where the DNA matches it firmly. The size entry is marked missing in some rows and otherwise reads once, few, many or a size class.

d_call: NA; cdr3_length: 16; j_call: TRBJ2-3; v_call: TRBV5-1; clone_size: NA; cdr3_aa: CASSTGTGGGTDTQYF; cdr3_nt: TGCGCCAGCAGCACCGGGACTGGAGGAGGCACAGATACGCAGTATTTT
d_call: NA; cdr3_length: 14; j_call: TRBJ1-2; v_call: TRBV19; clone_size: few; cdr3_aa: CASSRDITNYGYTF; cdr3_nt: TGTGCCAGTAGTAGGGACATAACTAACTATGGCTACACCTTC
d_call: TRBD2; cdr3_length: 16; j_call: TRBJ2-7; v_call: TRBV29-1; clone_size: NA; cdr3_aa: CSAGLAGAYPAYEQYF; cdr3_nt: TGCAGCGCGGGACTAGCGGGAGCTTATCCGGCCTACGAGCAGTACTTC
d_call: TRBD2; cdr3_length: 15; j_call: TRBJ2-3; v_call: TRBV5-1; clone_size: NA; cdr3_aa: CASSNLAGGPDTQYF; cdr3_nt: TGCGCCAGCAGCAATCTAGCGGGAGGGCCAGATACGCAGTATTTT
d_call: TRBD1; cdr3_length: 16; j_call: TRBJ1-2; v_call: TRBV6-4; clone_size: NA; cdr3_aa: CASSDSSRTGTFGYTF; cdr3_nt: TGTGCCAGCAGTGACTCGTCCAGGACAGGGACGTTTGGCTACACCTTC
d_call: TRBD1; cdr3_length: 15; j_call: TRBJ2-1; v_call: TRBV10-3; clone_size: NA; cdr3_aa: CAISGQDRGHNEQFF; cdr3_nt: TGTGCCATCAGTGGGCAGGACAGGGGGCACAATGAGCAGTTCTTC
d_call: NA; cdr3_length: 14; j_call: TRBJ1-1; v_call: TRBV9; clone_size: NA; cdr3_aa: CASSVDQGNTEAFF; cdr3_nt: TGTGCCAGCAGCGTCGATCAGGGGAACACTGAAGCTTTCTTT
d_call: NA; cdr3_length: 10; j_call: TRBJ2-3; v_call: TRBV9; clone_size: NA; cdr3_aa: CASSGDTQYF; cdr3_nt: TGTGCCAGTTCGGGAGATACGCAGTATTTT
d_call: TRBD2; cdr3_length: 14; j_call: TRBJ2-1; v_call: TRBV27; clone_size: NA; cdr3_aa: CASSAWGGENEQFF; cdr3_nt: TGTGCCAGCAGCGCTTGGGGAGGGGAAAATGAGCAGTTCTTC
d_call: TRBD2; cdr3_length: 16; j_call: TRBJ2-5; v_call: TRBV11-2; clone_size: NA; cdr3_aa: CASSLATSGIFVTQYF; cdr3_nt: TGTGCCAGCAGCTTAGCGACTAGCGGGATTTTTGTGACCCAGTACTTC
d_call: NA; cdr3_length: 16; j_call: TRBJ1-1; v_call: TRBV2; clone_size: once; cdr3_aa: CASSLAGGFTDTEAFF; cdr3_nt: TGTGCCAGCAGCCTCGCCGGAGGGTTTACGGACACTGAAGCTTTCTTT
d_call: NA; cdr3_length: 13; j_call: TRBJ2-3; v_call: TRBV15; clone_size: NA; cdr3_aa: CATSRVSFDTQYF; cdr3_nt: TGTGCCACCAGCAGAGTGAGTTTTGATACGCAGTATTTT
d_call: NA; cdr3_length: 15; j_call: TRBJ1-1; v_call: TRBV13; clone_size: NA; cdr3_aa: CASSLEAGVTTEAFF; cdr3_nt: TGTGCCAGCAGCTTAGAAGCAGGGGTCACGACTGAAGCTTTCTTT
d_call: TRBD2; cdr3_length: 16; j_call: TRBJ2-1; v_call: TRBV7-3; clone_size: few; cdr3_aa: CASSLRGLASRDEQFF; cdr3_nt: TGTGCCAGCAGCTTAAGGGGACTAGCGAGCAGGGACGAGCAGTTCTTC
d_call: NA; cdr3_length: 17; j_call: TRBJ2-5; v_call: TRBV27; clone_size: NA; cdr3_aa: CASSLSPAPSAKETQYF; cdr3_nt: TGTGCCAGCAGTTTATCTCCAGCTCCTAGCGCGAAAGAGACCCAGTACTTC
d_call: NA; cdr3_length: 15; j_call: TRBJ1-2; v_call: TRBV19; clone_size: NA; cdr3_aa: CASSIATGKVYGYTF; cdr3_nt: TGTGCCAGTAGTATAGCAACAGGGAAGGTATATGGCTACACCTTC
d_call: TRBD1; cdr3_length: 14; j_call: TRBJ1-1; v_call: TRBV5-1; clone_size: NA; cdr3_aa: CASSRLGQGPEAFF; cdr3_nt: TGCGCCAGCAGCCGGTTGGGACAGGGGCCTGAAGCTTTCTTT
d_call: TRBD2; cdr3_length: 15; j_call: TRBJ2-2; v_call: TRBV30; clone_size: NA; cdr3_aa: CAWSRSGRSSGELFF; cdr3_nt: TGTGCCTGGAGTCGGAGCGGGAGATCCTCCGGGGAGCTGTTTTTT
d_call: TRBD2; cdr3_length: 16; j_call: TRBJ2-2; v_call: TRBV6-1; clone_size: NA; cdr3_aa: CASSEVLAGGRGELFF; cdr3_nt: TGTGCCAGCAGTGAGGTACTAGCGGGAGGACGGGGGGAGCTGTTTTTT
d_call: TRBD1; cdr3_length: 13; j_call: TRBJ1-2; v_call: TRBV30; clone_size: NA; cdr3_aa: CASPGQGDYGYSF; cdr3_nt: TGTGCCTCCCCTGGACAGGGCGACTATGGCTACTCCTTC
d_call: NA; cdr3_length: 14; j_call: TRBJ1-2; v_call: TRBV19; clone_size: NA; cdr3_aa: CASSIGTRAYGYTF; cdr3_nt: TGTGCCAGTAGTATTGGGACTCGGGCCTATGGCTACACCTTC
d_call: NA; cdr3_length: 14; j_call: TRBJ2-2; v_call: TRBV5-1; clone_size: NA; cdr3_aa: CASSQVPPAGELFF; cdr3_nt: TGCGCCAGCAGCCAGGTCCCCCCGGCCGGGGAGCTGTTTTTT
d_call: NA; cdr3_length: 12; j_call: TRBJ1-2; v_call: TRBV5-6; clone_size: few; cdr3_aa: CASSLLYYGYTF; cdr3_nt: TGTGCCAGCAGCTTACTATACTATGGCTACACCTTC
d_call: TRBD1; cdr3_length: 12; j_call: TRBJ2-7; v_call: TRBV6-1; clone_size: NA; cdr3_aa: CAGGDRALEQYF; cdr3_nt: TGTGCGGGGGGGGACAGGGCCCTCGAGCAGTACTTC
d_call: NA; cdr3_length: 11; j_call: TRBJ2-7; v_call: TRBV29-1; clone_size: NA; cdr3_aa: CSVLSGYEQYF; cdr3_nt: TGCAGCGTTCTGTCGGGCTACGAGCAGTACTTC
d_call: NA; cdr3_length: 13; j_call: TRBJ2-7; v_call: TRBV2; clone_size: NA; cdr3_aa: CASSVSVRYEQYF; cdr3_nt: TGTGCCAGCAGTGTCTCAGTTCGCTACGAGCAGTACTTC
d_call: TRBD1; cdr3_length: 14; j_call: TRBJ1-1; v_call: TRBV6-5; clone_size: NA; cdr3_aa: CASSPRGKGTEAFF; cdr3_nt: TGTGCCAGCAGTCCCAGGGGGAAGGGGACTGAAGCTTTCTTT
d_call: NA; cdr3_length: 14; j_call: TRBJ2-3; v_call: TRBV14; clone_size: NA; cdr3_aa: CASSQGDNTDTQYF; cdr3_nt: TGTGCCAGCAGCCAAGGAGACAACACAGATACGCAGTATTTT
d_call: NA; cdr3_length: 14; j_call: TRBJ1-2; v_call: TRBV7-2; clone_size: once; cdr3_aa: CASSLLGGQGGYTF; cdr3_nt: TGTGCCAGCAGCTTACTCGGGGGGCAAGGTGGCTACACCTTC
d_call: NA; cdr3_length: 13; j_call: TRBJ2-7; v_call: TRBV28; clone_size: NA; cdr3_aa: CASSRTDTYEQYF; cdr3_nt: TGTGCCAGCAGTCGGACAGACACCTACGAGCAGTACTTC
d_call: TRBD1; cdr3_length: 14; j_call: TRBJ1-1; v_call: TRBV18; clone_size: NA; cdr3_aa: CASSRQGEKTEAFF; cdr3_nt: TGTGCCAGCTCACGACAGGGAGAGAAGACTGAAGCTTTCTTT
d_call: TRBD2; cdr3_length: 13; j_call: TRBJ2-5; v_call: TRBV27; clone_size: NA; cdr3_aa: CASKGTSVETQYF; cdr3_nt: TGTGCCTCTAAAGGGACTAGCGTGGAGACCCAGTACTTC
d_call: NA; cdr3_length: 12; j_call: TRBJ2-7; v_call: TRBV29-1; clone_size: NA; cdr3_aa: CSVEDRSYEQYF; cdr3_nt: TGCAGCGTTGAGGACAGATCCTACGAGCAGTACTTC
d_call: NA; cdr3_length: 13; j_call: TRBJ2-3; v_call: TRBV30; clone_size: NA; cdr3_aa: CAWSVGSQDTQYF; cdr3_nt: TGTGCCTGGAGTGTAGGGAGTCAGGATACGCAGTATTTT
d_call: NA; cdr3_length: 14; j_call: TRBJ1-5; v_call: TRBV5-8; clone_size: NA; cdr3_aa: CASSSRQGNQPQHF; cdr3_nt: TGTGCCAGCAGCTCGAGACAGGGCAATCAGCCCCAGCATTTT
d_call: TRBD1; cdr3_length: 15; j_call: TRBJ1-1; v_call: TRBV4-2; clone_size: NA; cdr3_aa: CASSDAGGRPGEAFF; cdr3_nt: TGTGCCAGCAGCGACGCAGGGGGCAGGCCGGGTGAAGCTTTCTTT
d_call: TRBD1; cdr3_length: 15; j_call: TRBJ2-1; v_call: TRBV2; clone_size: NA; cdr3_aa: CASSERDRTYNEQFF; cdr3_nt: TGTGCCAGCAGTGAAAGGGACAGAACCTACAATGAGCAGTTCTTC
d_call: TRBD2; cdr3_length: 17; j_call: TRBJ2-1; v_call: TRBV18; clone_size: NA; cdr3_aa: CASSPAGLAGGPDEQFF; cdr3_nt: TGTGCCAGCTCACCAGCGGGACTAGCGGGAGGGCCGGATGAGCAGTTCTTC
d_call: NA; cdr3_length: 15; j_call: TRBJ2-1; v_call: TRBV6-1; clone_size: once; cdr3_aa: CASNIRGSSYNEQFF; cdr3_nt: TGTGCCAGCAACATCCGGGGGAGCTCCTACAATGAGCAGTTCTTC
d_call: TRBD2; cdr3_length: 14; j_call: TRBJ2-7; v_call: TRBV2; clone_size: NA; cdr3_aa: CASGLASNSYEQYF; cdr3_nt: TGTGCCAGTGGACTAGCGAGTAACTCCTACGAGCAGTACTTC
d_call: NA; cdr3_length: 12; j_call: TRBJ2-7; v_call: TRBV19; clone_size: NA; cdr3_aa: CASRANGGEQYF; cdr3_nt: TGTGCCAGTAGAGCCAACGGGGGCGAGCAGTACTTC
d_call: NA; cdr3_length: 13; j_call: TRBJ1-2; v_call: TRBV19; clone_size: NA; cdr3_aa: CASSPAGFYGYTF; cdr3_nt: TGTGCCAGTAGTCCGGCAGGCTTCTATGGCTACACCTTC
d_call: TRBD2; cdr3_length: 15; j_call: TRBJ2-1; v_call: TRBV11-2; clone_size: few; cdr3_aa: CASSWGLAGGDEQFF; cdr3_nt: TGTGCCAGCAGCTGGGGACTAGCGGGGGGGGATGAGCAGTTCTTC
d_call: TRBD1; cdr3_length: 15; j_call: TRBJ1-1; v_call: TRBV18; clone_size: once; cdr3_aa: CASSPRDSVNTEAFF; cdr3_nt: TGTGCCAGCTCACCGCGGGACAGCGTGAACACTGAAGCTTTCTTT
d_call: NA; cdr3_length: 16; j_call: TRBJ1-2; v_call: TRBV6-1; clone_size: NA; cdr3_aa: CASSEARVAANYGYTF; cdr3_nt: TGTGCCAGCAGTGAAGCTAGAGTGGCGGCTAACTATGGCTACACCTTC
d_call: TRBD1; cdr3_length: 13; j_call: TRBJ1-1; v_call: TRBV6-5; clone_size: once; cdr3_aa: CASSYDRVTEAFF; cdr3_nt: TGTGCCAGCAGTTATGACAGGGTCACTGAAGCTTTCTTT
d_call: TRBD1; cdr3_length: 15; j_call: TRBJ1-4; v_call: TRBV5-1; clone_size: NA; cdr3_aa: CASSYAGTGGEKLFF; cdr3_nt: TGCGCCAGCAGTTACGCCGGGACAGGCGGTGAAAAACTGTTTTTT
d_call: NA; cdr3_length: 13; j_call: TRBJ2-1; v_call: TRBV27; clone_size: once; cdr3_aa: CASSFDSYNEQFF; cdr3_nt: TGTGCCAGCAGTTTTGACAGTTACAATGAGCAGTTCTTC
d_call: NA; cdr3_length: 15; j_call: TRBJ1-3; v_call: TRBV5-5; clone_size: NA; cdr3_aa: CASSPGDSRGNTIYF; cdr3_nt: TGTGCCAGCAGCCCCGGGGATTCGCGAGGAAACACCATATATTTT
d_call: NA; cdr3_length: 15; j_call: TRBJ1-3; v_call: TRBV2; clone_size: NA; cdr3_aa: CASQRHGGSGNTIYF; cdr3_nt: TGTGCCAGCCAAAGACACGGGGGCTCTGGAAACACCATATATTTT
d_call: TRBD2; cdr3_length: 18; j_call: TRBJ2-2; v_call: TRBV5-4; clone_size: NA; cdr3_aa: CASRTGTSALGGSGELFF; cdr3_nt: TGTGCCAGCAGGACCGGGACTAGCGCCCTAGGGGGGTCCGGGGAGCTGTTTTTT
d_call: NA; cdr3_length: 18; j_call: TRBJ1-6; v_call: TRBV6-1; clone_size: NA; cdr3_aa: CASSEAAGPGGYNSPLHF; cdr3_nt: TGTGCCAGCAGTGAAGCGGCGGGACCGGGAGGGTATAATTCACCCCTCCACTTT
d_call: NA; cdr3_length: 12; j_call: TRBJ2-3; v_call: TRBV7-2; clone_size: NA; cdr3_aa: CASSPNTDTQYF; cdr3_nt: TGTGCCAGCAGCCCTAATACAGATACGCAGTATTTT